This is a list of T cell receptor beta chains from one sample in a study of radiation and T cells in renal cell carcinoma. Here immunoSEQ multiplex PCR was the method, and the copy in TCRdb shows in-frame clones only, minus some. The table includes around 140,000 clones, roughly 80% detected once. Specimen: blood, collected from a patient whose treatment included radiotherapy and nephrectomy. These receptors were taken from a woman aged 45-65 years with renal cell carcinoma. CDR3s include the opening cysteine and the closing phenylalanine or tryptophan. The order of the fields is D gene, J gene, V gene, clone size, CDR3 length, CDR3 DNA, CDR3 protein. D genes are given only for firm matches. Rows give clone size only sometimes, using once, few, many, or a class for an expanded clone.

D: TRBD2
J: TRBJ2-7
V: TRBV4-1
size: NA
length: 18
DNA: TGCGCCAGCAGCCAAGGACTAGCGGGACCTCTTGACCCCTACGAGCAGTACTTC
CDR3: CASSQGLAGPLDPYEQYF

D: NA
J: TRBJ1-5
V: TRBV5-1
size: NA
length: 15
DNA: TGCGCCAGCAGCGCAACAGGACTCGGCAATCAGCCCCAGCATTTT
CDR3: CASSATGLGNQPQHF

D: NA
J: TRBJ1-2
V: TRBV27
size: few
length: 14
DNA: TGTGCCAGCAGTTTAAGGGGGTCGGGCTATGGCTACACCTTC
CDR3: CASSLRGSGYGYTF

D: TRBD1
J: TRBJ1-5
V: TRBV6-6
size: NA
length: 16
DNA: TGTGCCAGCAGTTTCGGACAGGGGGCTAGGTTTCAGCCCCAGCATTTT
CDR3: CASSFGQGARFQPQHF

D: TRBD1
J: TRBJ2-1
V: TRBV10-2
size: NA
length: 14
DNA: TGCGCCAGCGCCTTGGGACAGGTGAACAATGAGCAGTTCTTC
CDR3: CASALGQVNNEQFF

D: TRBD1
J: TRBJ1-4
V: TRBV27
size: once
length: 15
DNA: TGTGCCAGCAGTTTATTTGGACAGGGGAATGAAAAACTGTTTTTT
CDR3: CASSLFGQGNEKLFF

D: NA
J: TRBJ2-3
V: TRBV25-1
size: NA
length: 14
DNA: TGTGCCAGCAGTGTACAGGGTCAAACAGATACGCAGTATTTT
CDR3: CASSVQGQTDTQYF

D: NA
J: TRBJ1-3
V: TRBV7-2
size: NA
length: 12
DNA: TGTGCCAGCAGCTCTGATCCAAACACCATATATTTT
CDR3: CASSSDPNTIYF

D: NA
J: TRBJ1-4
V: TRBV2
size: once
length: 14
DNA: TGTGCCAGCAGTGATGGGCAGGGTAATGAAAAACTGTTTTTT
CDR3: CASSDGQGNEKLFF

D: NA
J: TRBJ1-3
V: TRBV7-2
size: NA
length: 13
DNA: TGTGCCAGCAGCCCCGTGGAGAGGAACACCATATATTTT
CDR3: CASSPVERNTIYF

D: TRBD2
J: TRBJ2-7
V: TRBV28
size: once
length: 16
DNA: TGTGCCAGCAGCCTGGGCCTAGCGGGTCCTAACTACGAGCAGTACTTC
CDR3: CASSLGLAGPNYEQYF

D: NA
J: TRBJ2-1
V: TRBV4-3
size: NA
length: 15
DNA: TGCGCCAGCAGCCCAGCTCCGGGCCTAAACAATGAGCAGTTCTTC
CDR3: CASSPAPGLNNEQFF

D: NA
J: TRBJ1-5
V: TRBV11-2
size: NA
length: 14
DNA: TGTGCCAGCAGCCCGCGCGCGCTAGATCAGCCCCAGCATTTT
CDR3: CASSPRALDQPQHF

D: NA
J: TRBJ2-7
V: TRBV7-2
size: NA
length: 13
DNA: TGTGCCAGCAGCTTGAGACAAACCTACGAGCAGTACTTC
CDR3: CASSLRQTYEQYF

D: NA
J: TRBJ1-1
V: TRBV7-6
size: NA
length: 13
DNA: TGTGCCAGCAGCTTACTGTATAACACTGAAGCTTTCTTT
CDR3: CASSLLYNTEAFF

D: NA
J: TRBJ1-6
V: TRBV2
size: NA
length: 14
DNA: TGTGCCAGCAGTGGGGGGACCTCTGGCTCACCCCTCCACTTT
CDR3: CASSGGTSGSPLHF

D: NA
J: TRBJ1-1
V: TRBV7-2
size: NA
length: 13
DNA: TGTGCCAGCAGCTCAGTGTTGGGGTACGAAGCTTTCTTT
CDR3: CASSSVLGYEAFF

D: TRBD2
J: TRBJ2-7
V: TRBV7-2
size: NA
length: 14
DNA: TGTGCCAGCAGCCCAGCTAGCGGGTCCTACGAGCAGTACTTC
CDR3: CASSPASGSYEQYF

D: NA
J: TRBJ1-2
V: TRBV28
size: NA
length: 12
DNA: TGTGCCGGCGGCGCCCTATCCTATGGCTACACCTTC
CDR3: CAGGALSYGYTF

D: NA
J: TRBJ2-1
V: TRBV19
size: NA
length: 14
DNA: TGTGCCAGTAGCCCACTGACAGGAGTTGGTGAGCAGTTCTTC
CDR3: CASSPLTGVGEQFF

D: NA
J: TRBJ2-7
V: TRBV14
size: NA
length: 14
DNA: TGTGCCAGCAGCCGAGGGAGGGGGCCATACGAGCAGTACTTC
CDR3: CASSRGRGPYEQYF

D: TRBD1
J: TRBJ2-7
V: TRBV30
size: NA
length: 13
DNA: TGTGCCTGGAGGGGGACAGGGCCCTACGAGCAGTACTTC
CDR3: CAWRGTGPYEQYF

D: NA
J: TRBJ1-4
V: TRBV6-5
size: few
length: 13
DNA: TGTGCCAGCAGTTACCTTGGCGGTGAAAAACTGTTTTTT
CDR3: CASSYLGGEKLFF

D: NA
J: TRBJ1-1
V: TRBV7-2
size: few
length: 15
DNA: TGTGCCAGCAGCTCAGGTGGGACGATGAACACTGAAGCTTTCTTT
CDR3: CASSSGGTMNTEAFF

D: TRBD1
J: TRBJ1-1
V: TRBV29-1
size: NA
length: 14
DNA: TGCAGCGTTGAAGGGGGACAGGGTCGATCTGAAGCTTTCTTT
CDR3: CSVEGGQGRSEAFF

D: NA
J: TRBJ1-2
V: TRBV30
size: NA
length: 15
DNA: TGTGCCTGGAGTCTCGCTGGTGGGGCTGGTGTTGGCTACACCTTC
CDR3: CAWSLAGGAGVGYTF

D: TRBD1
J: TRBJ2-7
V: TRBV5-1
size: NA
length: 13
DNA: TGCGCCAGCAGGCCCGGGACAGGGTACGAGCAGTACTTC
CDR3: CASRPGTGYEQYF

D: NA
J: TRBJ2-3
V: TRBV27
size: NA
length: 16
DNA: TGTGCCAGCAGTCGTTACAGGGTTGAGGGCACAGATACGCAGTATTTT
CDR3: CASSRYRVEGTDTQYF

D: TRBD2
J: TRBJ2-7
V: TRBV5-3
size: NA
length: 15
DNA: TGTGCCAGAAGCCCCGGGACTAGCGAGGACTACGAGCAGTACTTC
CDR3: CARSPGTSEDYEQYF

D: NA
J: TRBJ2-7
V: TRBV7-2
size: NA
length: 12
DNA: TGTGCCAGCAGCTTAGTAAGGTACGAGCAGTACTTC
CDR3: CASSLVRYEQYF

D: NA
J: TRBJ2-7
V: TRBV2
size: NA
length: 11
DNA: TGTGCCAGCAGGGGACTGTACGAGCAGTACTTC
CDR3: CASRGLYEQYF

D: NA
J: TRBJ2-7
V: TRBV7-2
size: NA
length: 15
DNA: TGTGCCAGCAGCTCAGCGGGGACAGTAGACTACGAGCAGTACTTC
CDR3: CASSSAGTVDYEQYF

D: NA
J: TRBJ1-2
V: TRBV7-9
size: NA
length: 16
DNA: TGTGCCAGCAGCGTAAAACGGGAACTGCCCAACTATGGCTACACCTTC
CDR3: CASSVKRELPNYGYTF

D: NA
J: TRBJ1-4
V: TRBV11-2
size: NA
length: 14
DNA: TGTGCCAGCAGCCCAGACAGGTTAACTGAAAAACTGTTTTTT
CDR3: CASSPDRLTEKLFF

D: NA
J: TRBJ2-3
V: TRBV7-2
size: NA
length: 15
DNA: TGTGCCAGCAGCTTAGCGGGATCCTTAACAGATACGCAGTATTTT
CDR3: CASSLAGSLTDTQYF

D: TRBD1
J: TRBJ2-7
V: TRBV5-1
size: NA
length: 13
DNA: TGCGCCAGCAGCCGGGACAGGTCCTACGAGCAGTACTTC
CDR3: CASSRDRSYEQYF

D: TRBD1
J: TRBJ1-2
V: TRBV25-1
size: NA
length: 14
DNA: TGTGCCAGCAGTGCGGGACAGGCGTTCTATGGCTACACCTTC
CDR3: CASSAGQAFYGYTF

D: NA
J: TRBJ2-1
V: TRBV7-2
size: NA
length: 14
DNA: TGTGCCAGCAGCTTAGCGCTAGCGAGGTATGAGCAGTTCTTC
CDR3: CASSLALARYEQFF

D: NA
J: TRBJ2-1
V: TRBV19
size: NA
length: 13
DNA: TGTGCCAGTAGTATAGGACCAAACAATGAGCAGTTCTTC
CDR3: CASSIGPNNEQFF

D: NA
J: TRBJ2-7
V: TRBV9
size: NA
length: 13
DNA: TGTGCCAGCAGCCCAGACGGTAGGTTCGAGCAGTACTTC
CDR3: CASSPDGRFEQYF

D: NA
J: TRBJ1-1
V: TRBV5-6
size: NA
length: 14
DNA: TGTGCCAGCAGCTTGGACCGCGTGGGCACTGAAGCTTTCTTT
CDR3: CASSLDRVGTEAFF

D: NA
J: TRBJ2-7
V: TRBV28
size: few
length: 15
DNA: TGTGCCAGCAGTATAGAGACAGGCCACTCCTACGAGCAGTACTTC
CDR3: CASSIETGHSYEQYF

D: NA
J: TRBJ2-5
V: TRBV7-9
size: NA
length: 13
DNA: TGTGCCAGCCCCTCCGGGACGGGAGAGACCCAGTACTTC
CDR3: CASPSGTGETQYF

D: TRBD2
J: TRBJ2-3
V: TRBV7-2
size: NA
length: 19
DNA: TGTGCCAGCAGCACCCGGACTAGCGGGAGGACCTCCCGCCCAGATACGCAGTATTTT
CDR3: CASSTRTSGRTSRPDTQYF

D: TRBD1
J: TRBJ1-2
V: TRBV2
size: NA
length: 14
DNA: TGTGCCAGCGGCGCGGACAGGGGGATAGGAGGCTACACCTTC
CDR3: CASGADRGIGGYTF

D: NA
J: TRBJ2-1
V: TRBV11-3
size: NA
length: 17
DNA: TGTGCCAGCAGCGATACTAGTTACCTCAGCTCCTACAATGAGCAGTTCTTC
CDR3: CASSDTSYLSSYNEQFF

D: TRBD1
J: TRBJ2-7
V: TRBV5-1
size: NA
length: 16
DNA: TGCGCCAGCACCCCATCCGGGACAGGGGTCACCTACGAGCAGTACTTC
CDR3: CASTPSGTGVTYEQYF

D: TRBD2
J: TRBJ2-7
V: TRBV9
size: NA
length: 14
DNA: TGTGCCAGCAGCAGGACTAGCGGTTCCTACGAGCAGTACTTC
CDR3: CASSRTSGSYEQYF

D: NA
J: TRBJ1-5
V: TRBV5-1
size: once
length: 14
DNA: TGCGCCAGCAGCTTAATTCCAGGGGATCAGCCCCAGCATTTT
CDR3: CASSLIPGDQPQHF

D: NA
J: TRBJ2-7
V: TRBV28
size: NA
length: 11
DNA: TGTGCCAGCAGCCGAGCCGTCGAGCAGTACTTC
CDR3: CASSRAVEQYF

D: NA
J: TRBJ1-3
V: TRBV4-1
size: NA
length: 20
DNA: TGCGCCAGCAGCCGACGCTTCCAGACAGGCGTATCCTCTGGTGGAAACACCATATATTTT
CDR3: CASSRRFQTGVSSGGNTIYF

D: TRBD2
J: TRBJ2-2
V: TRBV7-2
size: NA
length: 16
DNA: TGTGCCAGCAGCTGGACTAGCGGAGTGAACACCGGGGAGCTGTTTTTT
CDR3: CASSWTSGVNTGELFF

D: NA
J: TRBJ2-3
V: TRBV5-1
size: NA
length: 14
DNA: TGCGCCAGCAGCTTTGGGACTTCCACAGATACGCAGTATTTT
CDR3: CASSFGTSTDTQYF

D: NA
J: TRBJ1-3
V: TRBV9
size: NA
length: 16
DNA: TGTGCCAGCAGCGTAGCGACGACTAGTTCTGGAAACACCATATATTTT
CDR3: CASSVATTSSGNTIYF

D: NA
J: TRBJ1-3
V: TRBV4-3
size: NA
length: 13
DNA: TGCGCCAGCAGCCAAGATGGGTTGAACACCATATATTTT
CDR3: CASSQDGLNTIYF

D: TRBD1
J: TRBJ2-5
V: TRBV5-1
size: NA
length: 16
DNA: TGCGCCAGCAGCTTGGTCCCGGGACAGGGAATAGAGACCCAGTACTTC
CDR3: CASSLVPGQGIETQYF

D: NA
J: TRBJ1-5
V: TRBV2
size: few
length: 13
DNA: TGTGCCAGCAGGCGGATAAGCAATCAGCCCCAGCATTTT
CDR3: CASRRISNQPQHF

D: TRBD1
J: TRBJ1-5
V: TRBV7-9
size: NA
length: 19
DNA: TGTGCCAGCAGCACTAGTAGAAGTGGACAGGGATATAGCAATCAGCCCCAGCATTTT
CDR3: CASSTSRSGQGYSNQPQHF

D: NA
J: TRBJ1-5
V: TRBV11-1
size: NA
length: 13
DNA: TGTGCCAGCAGCTTAGGGGAGGGGCAGCCCCAGCATTTT
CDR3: CASSLGEGQPQHF